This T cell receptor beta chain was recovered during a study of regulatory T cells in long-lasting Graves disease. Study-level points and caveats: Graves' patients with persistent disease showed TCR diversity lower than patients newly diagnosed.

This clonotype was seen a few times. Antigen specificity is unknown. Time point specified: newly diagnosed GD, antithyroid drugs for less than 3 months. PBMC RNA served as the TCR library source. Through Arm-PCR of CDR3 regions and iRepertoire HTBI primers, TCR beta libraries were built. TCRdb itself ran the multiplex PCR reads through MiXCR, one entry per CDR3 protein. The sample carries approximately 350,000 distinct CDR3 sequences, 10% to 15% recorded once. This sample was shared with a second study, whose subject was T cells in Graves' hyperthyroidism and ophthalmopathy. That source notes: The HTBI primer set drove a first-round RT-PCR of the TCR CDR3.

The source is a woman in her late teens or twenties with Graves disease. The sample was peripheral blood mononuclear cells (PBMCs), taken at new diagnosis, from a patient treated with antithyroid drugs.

CDR3 region: CASTSGLEYNEQFF. In DNA, the CDR3 is TGTGCCAGTACTAGCGGGCTGGAATACAATGAGCAGTTCTTC. The genes are TRBV19 and TRBJ2-1; TRBD2 matches 8 bases. V was clipped by 7 bases and J by 4 bases; unmatched bases: 6. CDR1 and CDR2 from the germline V gene are LNHDA and SQIVND (reference sequence). There are 14 residues in the CDR3.